What follows are 11 T cell receptor beta chains derived from one specimen sequenced in a study of control samples from healthy donors and cancer patients. Here immunoSEQ multiplex PCR was the method, and the copy in TCRdb shows in-frame clones only, minus some. The data contain 35,000 to 50,000 clones, about 89% of them seen just once; the ten biggest clones take up approximately 10%. The specimen was PBMCs. The receptors come from a woman aged 60-75 years with lung cancer.

The V gene is TRBV5-1, the J gene TRBJ2-1, with unresolved D. Germline loops: CDR1 SGHRS, CDR2 YFSETQ. V lost 1 base to trimming and J lost 5 bases, with 13 bases between them. The CDR3 extends over 15 amino acids. The CDR3: CASSLLQPQHNEQFF. The CDR3 region has the DNA TGCGCCAGCAGCTTGCTTCAGCCACAGCACAATGAGCAGTTCTTC. Looking up the rest from reference TRBV5-1 and TRBJ2-1 gives the full variable domain: KAGVTQTPRYLIKTRGQQVTLSCSPISGHRSVSWYQQTPGQGLQFLFEYFSETQRNKGNFPGRFSGRQFSNSRSEMNVSTLELGDSALYLCASSLLQPQHNEQFFGPGTRLTVL.

V gene TRBV12-5 combines with J gene TRBJ2-5, with unresolved D. V gave up 2 bases and J gave up 3 bases, with 13 bases separating them. Germline CDR1 is LGHNT and CDR2 is FRNRAP. The CDR3 runs to 15 residues. CDR3 residues: CASGLTLGLEETQYF. In DNA, the CDR3 is TGTGCTAGTGGTTTGACTCTGGGGTTAGAAGAGACCCAGTACTTC.

The chain recombines TRBV5-4 with TRBJ2-7; 8 nucleotides agree with TRBD1. The germline CDR1 and CDR2 sequences are SGHNT and YYREEE (reference sequence). The CDR3 covers 15 residues. V lost 4 bases and J lost 3; bases outside the gene matches: 9. The CDR3 nucleotides are TGTGCCAGCAGCGCCCCGGGGACAGGAGGCTACGAGCAGTACTTC. This translates into CASSAPGTGGYEQYF.

The rearrangement joins TRBV14 to TRBJ1-1; D gene ambiguous. From germline, CDR1 is SGHDN and CDR2 FVKESK. The CDR3 loop spans 13 amino acids. V gave up 1 base and J gave up 4 bases, with 7 bases separating them. The CDR3 DNA follows: TGTGCCAGCAGCCAAGGTTCGGGCACTGAAGCTTTCTTT. Protein product: CASSQGSGTEAFF.

This clone was seen once. The rearrangement joins TRBV24-1 to TRBJ2-2; D perhaps matches TRBD1 (8 bases). V shed 4 bases and J shed 3 bases, with 14 bases lying between them. Germline V gene data show CDR1 as KGHDR and CDR2 as SFDVKD. This CDR3 is 16 amino acids long. The CDR3 DNA is TGTGCCACCAGTGACCTACAGGGGGGGGACACCGGGGAGCTGTTTTTT. Translating it yields CATSDLQGGDTGELFF.

This clone was picked up a small number of times. The chain carries TRBV19 and TRBJ1-2; D unclear. Trimming removed 7 bases from V and 5 bases from J, with 20 bases in between. Per germline, CDR1 LNHDA and CDR2 SQIVND (reference sequence). The CDR3 covers 15 residues. The CDR3 reads CASTDGGEGEYGYTF. DNA for the CDR3: TGTGCCAGTACCGATGGAGGCGAGGGTGAATATGGCTACACCTTC.

The rearrangement links TRBV30 to TRBJ2-7; D may be TRBD1 or TRBD2 (5 bases each). The germline V gene has CDR1 GTSNPN and CDR2 SVGIG (reference sequence). This CDR3 is 16 amino acids long. The germline V and J ends were trimmed by 2 bases and 0 bases, with 17 bases remaining between them. CDR3 region: CAWSRLVRDPSYEQYF. CDR3 in DNA: TGTGCCTGGAGTCGACTCGTCCGGGACCCCTCCTACGAGCAGTACTTC. Full variable domain (outside the CDR3, taken from reference TRBV30 and TRBJ2-7): SQTIHQWPATLVQPVGSPLSLECTVEGTSNPNLYWYRQAAGRGLQLLFYSVGIGQISSEVPQNLSASRPQDRQFILSSKKLLLSDSGFYLCAWSRLVRDPSYEQYFGPGTRLTVT.

This clone was seen once. This chain uses TRBV3-1 (or the pseudogene TRBV3-2) with TRBJ2-3; TRBD2 matches 9 bases. The CDR3 is 17 amino acids. CDR1 is LGHDT and CDR2 is YNNKEL in the germline V gene (reference sequence). Losses at the gene ends were 4 bases for V and 4 bases for J; bases not matched to a gene: 12. Written as DNA, the CDR3 is TGTGCCAGCAGCCCCCCCTGGGGTAGCGGGAGCGCAGATACGCAGTATTTT. Translating gives CASSPPWGSGSADTQYF.

This clone was seen once. V is TRBV7-3 and J is TRBJ1-2; the D gene is possibly TRBD1 (6 bases). The V gene lost 5 bases and the J gene lost 8 bases, with 21 bases spanning the gap. The CDR3 has 15 amino acids. In germline, CDR1 is SGHTA, CDR2 FQGTGA. The CDR3 is CASSPRGRQTDGYTF. The CDR3 nucleotides read TGTGCCAGCAGCCCACGGGGGCGGCAGACCGACGGCTACACCTTC.

This chain links TRBV19 with TRBJ1-1, with 7 bases lining up with TRBD1. The V and J ends lost 7 bases and 6 bases, in that order; junction bases with no gene match: 17. Germline CDR1 reads LNHDA; CDR2 reads SQIVND (reference sequence). The CDR3 is 16 amino acids. The CDR3 region has the DNA TGTGCCAGTAAATTCTTTGGTTTGGAGGGGGCACCTGAAGCTTTCTTT. Protein sequence: CASKFFGLEGAPEAFF.

CDR3 amino acids: CASSYLTVAFGEQFF. The CDR3, as DNA: TGTGCCAGCAGTTACCTTACTGTAGCCTTCGGTGAGCAGTTCTTC. J is TRBJ2-1 and V is TRBV6-6; D gene uncertain. CDR1 is MNHNY and CDR2 is SVGAGI in the germline V gene (reference sequence). V lost 2 bases and J 9 bases, leaving 17 bases between the germline ends. This CDR3 is built from 15 residues.